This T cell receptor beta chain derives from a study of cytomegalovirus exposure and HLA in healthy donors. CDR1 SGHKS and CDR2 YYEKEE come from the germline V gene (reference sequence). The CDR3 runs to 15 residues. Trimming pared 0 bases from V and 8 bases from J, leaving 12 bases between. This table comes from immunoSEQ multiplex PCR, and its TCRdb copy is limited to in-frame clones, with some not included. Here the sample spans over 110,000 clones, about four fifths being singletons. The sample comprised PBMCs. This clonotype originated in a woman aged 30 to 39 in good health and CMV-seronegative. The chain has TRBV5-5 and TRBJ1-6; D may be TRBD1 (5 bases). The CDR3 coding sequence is TGTGCCAGCAGCTTGGCCTTGGCCAGGGATTCACCCCTCCACTTT. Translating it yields CASSLALARDSPLHF.